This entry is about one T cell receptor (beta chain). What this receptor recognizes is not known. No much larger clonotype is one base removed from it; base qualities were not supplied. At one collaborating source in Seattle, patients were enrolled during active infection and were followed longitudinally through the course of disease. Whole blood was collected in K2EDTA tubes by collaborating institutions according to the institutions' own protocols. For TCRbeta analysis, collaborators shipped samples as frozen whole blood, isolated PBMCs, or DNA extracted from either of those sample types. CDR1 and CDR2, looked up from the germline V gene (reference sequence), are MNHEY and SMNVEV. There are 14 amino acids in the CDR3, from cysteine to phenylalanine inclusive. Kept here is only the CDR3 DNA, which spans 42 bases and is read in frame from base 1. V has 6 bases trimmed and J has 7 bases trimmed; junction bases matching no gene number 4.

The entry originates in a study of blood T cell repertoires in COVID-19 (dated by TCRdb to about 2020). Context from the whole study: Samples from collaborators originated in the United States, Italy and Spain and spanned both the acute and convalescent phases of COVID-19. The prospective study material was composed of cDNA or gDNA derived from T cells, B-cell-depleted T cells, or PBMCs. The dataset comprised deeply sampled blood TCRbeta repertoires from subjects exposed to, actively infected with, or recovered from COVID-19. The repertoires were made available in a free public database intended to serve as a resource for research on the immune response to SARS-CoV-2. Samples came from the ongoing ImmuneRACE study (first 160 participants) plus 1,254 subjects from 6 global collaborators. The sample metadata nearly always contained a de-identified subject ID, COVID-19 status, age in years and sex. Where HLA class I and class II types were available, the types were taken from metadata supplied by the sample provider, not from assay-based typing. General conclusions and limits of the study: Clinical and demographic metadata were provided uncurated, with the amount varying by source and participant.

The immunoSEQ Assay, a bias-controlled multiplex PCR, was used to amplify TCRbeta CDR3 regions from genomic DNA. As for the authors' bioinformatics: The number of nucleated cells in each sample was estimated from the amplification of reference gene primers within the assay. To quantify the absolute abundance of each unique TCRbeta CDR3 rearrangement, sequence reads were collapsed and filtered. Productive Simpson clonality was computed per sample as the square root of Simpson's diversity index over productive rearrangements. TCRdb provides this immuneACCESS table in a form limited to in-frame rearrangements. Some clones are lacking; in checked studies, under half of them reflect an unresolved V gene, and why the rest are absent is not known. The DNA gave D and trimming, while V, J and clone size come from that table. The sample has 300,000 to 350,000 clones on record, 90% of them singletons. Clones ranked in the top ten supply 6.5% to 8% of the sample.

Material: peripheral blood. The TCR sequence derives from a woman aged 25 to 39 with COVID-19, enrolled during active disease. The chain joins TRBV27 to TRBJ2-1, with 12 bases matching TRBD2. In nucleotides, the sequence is TGTGCCAGCAGAGGACTAGCGGGAAGAAATGAGCAGTTCTTC. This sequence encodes CASRGLAGRNEQFF.